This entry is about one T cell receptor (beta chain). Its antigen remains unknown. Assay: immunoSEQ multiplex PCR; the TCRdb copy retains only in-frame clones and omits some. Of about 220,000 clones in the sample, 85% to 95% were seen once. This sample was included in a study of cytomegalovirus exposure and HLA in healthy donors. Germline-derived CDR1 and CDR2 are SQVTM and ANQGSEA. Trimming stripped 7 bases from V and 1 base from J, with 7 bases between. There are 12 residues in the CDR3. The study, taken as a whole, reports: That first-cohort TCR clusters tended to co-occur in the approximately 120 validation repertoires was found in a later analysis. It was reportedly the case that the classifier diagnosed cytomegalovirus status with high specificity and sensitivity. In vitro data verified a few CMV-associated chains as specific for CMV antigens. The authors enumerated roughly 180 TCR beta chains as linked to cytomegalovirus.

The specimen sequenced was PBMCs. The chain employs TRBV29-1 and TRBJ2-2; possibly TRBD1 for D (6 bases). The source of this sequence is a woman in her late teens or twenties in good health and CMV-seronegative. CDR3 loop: CSGTENTGELFF. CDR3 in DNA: TGCAGCGGGACAGAGAACACCGGGGAGCTGTTTTTT.